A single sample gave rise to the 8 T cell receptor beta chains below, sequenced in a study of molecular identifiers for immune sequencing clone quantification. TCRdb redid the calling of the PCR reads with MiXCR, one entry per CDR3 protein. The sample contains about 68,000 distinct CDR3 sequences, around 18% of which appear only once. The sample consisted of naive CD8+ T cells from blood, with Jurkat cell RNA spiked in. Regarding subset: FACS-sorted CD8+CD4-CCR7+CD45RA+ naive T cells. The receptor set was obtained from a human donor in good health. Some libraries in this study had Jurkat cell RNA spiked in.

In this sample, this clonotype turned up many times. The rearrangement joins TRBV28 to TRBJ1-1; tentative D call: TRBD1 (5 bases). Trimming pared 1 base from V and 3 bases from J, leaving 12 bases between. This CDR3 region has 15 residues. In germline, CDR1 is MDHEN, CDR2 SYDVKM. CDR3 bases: TGTGCCAGCAGTTTATTGGGGGTTTACCACACTGAAGCTTTCTTT. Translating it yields CASSLLGVYHTEAFF.

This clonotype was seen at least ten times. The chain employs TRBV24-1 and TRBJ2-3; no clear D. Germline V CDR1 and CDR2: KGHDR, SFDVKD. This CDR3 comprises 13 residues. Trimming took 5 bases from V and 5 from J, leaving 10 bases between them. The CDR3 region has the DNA TGTGCCACCAGTGCGATTTTCGGAGATACGCAGTATTTT. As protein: CATSAIFGDTQYF.

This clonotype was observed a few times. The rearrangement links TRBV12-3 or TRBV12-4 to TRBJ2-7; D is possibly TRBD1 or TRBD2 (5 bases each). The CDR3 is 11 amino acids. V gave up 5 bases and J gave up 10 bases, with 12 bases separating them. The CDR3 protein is CASSGGSPQYF. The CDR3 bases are TGTGCCAGCAGTGGGGGTTCCCCCCAGTACTTC.

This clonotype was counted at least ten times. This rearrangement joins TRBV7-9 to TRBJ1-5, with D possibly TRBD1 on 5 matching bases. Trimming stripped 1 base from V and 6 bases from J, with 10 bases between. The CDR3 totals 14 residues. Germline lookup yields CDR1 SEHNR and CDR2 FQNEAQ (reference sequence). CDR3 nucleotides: TGTGCCAGCAGCTTAGACGGGGCCGGTCAGCCCCAGCATTTT. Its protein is CASSLDGAGQPQHF.

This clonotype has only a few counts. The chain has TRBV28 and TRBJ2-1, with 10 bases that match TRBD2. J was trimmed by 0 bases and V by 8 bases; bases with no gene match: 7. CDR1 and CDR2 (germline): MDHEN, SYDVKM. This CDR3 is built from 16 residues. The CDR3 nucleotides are TGTGCCAGCCGAGGACTAGCGGTGAGCTCCTACAATGAGCAGTTCTTC. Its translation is CASRGLAVSSYNEQFF.

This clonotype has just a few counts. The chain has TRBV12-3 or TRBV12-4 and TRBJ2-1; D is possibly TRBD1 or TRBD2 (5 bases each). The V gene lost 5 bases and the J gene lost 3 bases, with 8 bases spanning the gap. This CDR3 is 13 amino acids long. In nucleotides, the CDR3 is TGTGCCAGCAGTCGGGACGGCTACAATGAGCAGTTCTTC. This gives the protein CASSRDGYNEQFF.

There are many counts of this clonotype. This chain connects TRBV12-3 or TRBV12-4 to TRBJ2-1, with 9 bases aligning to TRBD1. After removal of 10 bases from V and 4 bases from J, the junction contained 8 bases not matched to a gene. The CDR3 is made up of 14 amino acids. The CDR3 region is CATTGTGSYNEQFF. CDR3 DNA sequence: TGTGCCACCACTGGGACAGGGTCGTACAATGAGCAGTTCTTC.

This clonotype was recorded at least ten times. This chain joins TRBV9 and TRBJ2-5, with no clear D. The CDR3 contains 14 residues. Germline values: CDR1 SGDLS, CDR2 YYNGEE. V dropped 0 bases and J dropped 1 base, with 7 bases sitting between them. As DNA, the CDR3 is TGTGCCAGCAGCGTAGAGGGAATCCAAGAGACCCAGTACTTC. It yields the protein CASSVEGIQETQYF.